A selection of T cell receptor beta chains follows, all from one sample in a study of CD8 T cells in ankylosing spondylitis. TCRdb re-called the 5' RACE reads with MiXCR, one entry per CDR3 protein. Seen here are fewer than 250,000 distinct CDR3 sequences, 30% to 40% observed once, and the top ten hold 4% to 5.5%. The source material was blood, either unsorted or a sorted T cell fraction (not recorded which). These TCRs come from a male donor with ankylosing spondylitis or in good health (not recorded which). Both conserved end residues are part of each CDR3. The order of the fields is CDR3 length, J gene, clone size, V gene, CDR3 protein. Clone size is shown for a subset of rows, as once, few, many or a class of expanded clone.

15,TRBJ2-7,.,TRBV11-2,CASSSGTSGSYEQYF
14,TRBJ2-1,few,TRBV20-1,CSAPIVQGRNEQFF
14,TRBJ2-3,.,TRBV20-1,CSARDTGRPDTQYF
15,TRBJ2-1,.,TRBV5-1,CASSLGGETYNEQFF
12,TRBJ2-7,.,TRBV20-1,CSAPGQVYEQYF
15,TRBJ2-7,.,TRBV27,CASSLTGTGGYEQYF
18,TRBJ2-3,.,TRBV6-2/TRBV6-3,CASSYRVAGPSDSDTQYF
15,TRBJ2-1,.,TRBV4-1,CASSQEGARYNEQFF
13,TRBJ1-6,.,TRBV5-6,CASSLGSNSPLHF
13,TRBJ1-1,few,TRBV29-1,CSVAGTANTEAFF
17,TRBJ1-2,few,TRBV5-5,CASSPRSRASLFYGYTF
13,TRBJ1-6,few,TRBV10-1,CASSESRHSPLHF
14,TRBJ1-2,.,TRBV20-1,CSARGTGPHYGYTF
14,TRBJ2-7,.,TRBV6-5,CASSYTGGSYEQYF
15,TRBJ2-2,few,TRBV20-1,CSARPRGGHTGELFF
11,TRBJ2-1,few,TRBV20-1,CSARTDNEQFF
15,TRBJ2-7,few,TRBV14,CASSPRGQGTYEQYF
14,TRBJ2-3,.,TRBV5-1,CASSLAAFTDTQYF
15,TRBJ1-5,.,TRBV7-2,CASSLVGGGNQPQHF
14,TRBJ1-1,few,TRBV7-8,CASSPRDLAAEAFF
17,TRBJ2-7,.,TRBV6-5,CASSHQFTGTGNYEQYF
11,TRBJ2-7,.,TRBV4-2,CASSQEDEQYF
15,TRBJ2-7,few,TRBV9,CASSIGYAGTYEQYF
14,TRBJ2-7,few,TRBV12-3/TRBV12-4,CASKTGGPSYEQYF
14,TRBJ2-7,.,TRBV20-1,CSARTSGSGYEQYF
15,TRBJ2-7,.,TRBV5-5,CASSLGQGRLYEQYF
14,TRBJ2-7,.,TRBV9,CASSVATGRYEQYF
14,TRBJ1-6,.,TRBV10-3,CAISAPGGQSPLHF
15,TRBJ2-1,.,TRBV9,CASSVGGGTYNEQFF
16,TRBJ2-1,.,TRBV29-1,CSVEDMGQSSYNEQFF
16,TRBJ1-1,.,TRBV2,CASSEGTEVMNTEAFF
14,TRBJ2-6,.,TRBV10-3,CAIAGSSGANVLTF
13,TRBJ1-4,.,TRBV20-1,CSARSPPNEKLFF
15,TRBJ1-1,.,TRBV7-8,CASSPNVGFSTEAFF
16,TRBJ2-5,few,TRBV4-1,CASSHRPTGTTETQYF
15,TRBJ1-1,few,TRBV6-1,CASSPTAAMNTEAFF
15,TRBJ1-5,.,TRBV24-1,CATSDPGDGNQPQHF
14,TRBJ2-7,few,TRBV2,CASHTPGTSYEQYF
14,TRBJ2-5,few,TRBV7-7,CASSSDTSLETQYF
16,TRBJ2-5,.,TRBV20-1,CSARDLRAAGQETQYF
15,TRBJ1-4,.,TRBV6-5,CASSYLPRENEKLFF